The entry below describes one TCR beta chain. The specificity of this receptor is unknown. The sample holds no much larger clone one base away, and base qualities are not on file. The CDR3 has 15 amino acids, counting the end cysteine and phenylalanine. The entry retains the CDR3 DNA only, 45 bases that are in frame from base 1. The germline V gene gives CDR1 as KGHSH and CDR2 as LQKENI. V gives up 1 base and J gives up 1 base, and the segment between their germline ends measures 10 bases. The CDR3 regions of human TCRbeta chains were subjected to immunosequencing. The authors' pipeline ran thus. Repertoire TCRs were matched against a reference library of SARS-CoV-2-specific TCRs generated with the MIRA antigen-specificity platform. Breadth meant the fraction of unique TCRs that were SARS-CoV-2-associated, whereas depth meant the fraction of total T cells that were SARS-CoV-2-associated. Using the MIRA data, each spike-specific TCR was mapped to the spike region that the TCR reacts to and placed in a CD4 or CD8 class. Log10-transformed breadth and depth values were compared by one-way ANOVA with Sidak's multiple comparisons tests. Not all clones reach the TCRdb copy of this immuneACCESS table, which keeps in-frame sequences only. Checked studies attribute under half of the gap to unresolved V genes and leave the rest unexplained. Clonal size and the V and J genes are those of that table, whereas D and trimming came from the DNA. The sample table holds 120,000 or so clones, of which 75% to 95% were seen once. 6% to 9% of the sample is in the top ten clones.

These data come from a study of T cell responses to AZD1222 COVID-19 vaccine (dated by TCRdb to about 2021). For context, the study as a whole: Because spike-specific TCR depth and breadth did not differ between the two schedules, AZD1222 recipients who got a second dose at roughly 4 weeks were pooled with those who got a second dose at roughly 12 weeks. A total of under 250 trial participants underwent TCR sequencing, of whom nearly 210 had received two doses of AZD1222 and around 25 had received two doses of the MenACWY control vaccine. Enrollment into the trials was organized by age into subgroups of 18-55, 56-69 and 70-plus years, and those subgroups contained roughly 150, 30 and 60 TCR-sequenced participants, respectively. The investigation overall reported the following: No day 14 peak-response samples were available, so repertoires were characterized only after the peak T cell response. In the small 56-69-year group, the increase in depth fell short of significance, most likely because of low power. After two AZD1222 doses, both the breadth and the depth of spike-specific TCRs were significantly higher than at day 0 and than in MenACWY recipients. Only six AZD1222 recipients were SARS-CoV-2 seropositive at baseline, limiting conclusions about previously exposed vaccinees. CD4 TCRs associated with the vaccine covered the entire spike protein, and the dominant responses were in regions 160-218 and 743-854. Participants were mostly white British and included more females than males, and it was suggested by the authors that clonal diversity may have been underestimated. Nearly half of unique spike-specific TCRs reportedly recognized epitopes outside regions mutated in the B.1.351 and B.1.1.7 variants.

The time point label here, explained by the study, means: baseline before first vaccination. Vaccinee samples came from UK trials COV001 and COV002, including a single-blind randomized controlled phase 2/3 trial of AZD1222 (ChAdOx1 nCoV-19) in healthy adults. Trial participant PBMC samples were collected at day 0 and day 28 after the second dose for TCRbeta chain sequencing. The sequence joins TRBV18 to TRBJ2-5; 7 matching bases give a weak D call of TRBD2. The material was peripheral blood, obtained on day 0 of AZD1222 vaccination. The source of this sequence is an adult in good health. The CDR3 reads CASSPQGGGQETQYF. The DNA reads as follows: TGTGCCAGCTCACCACAGGGAGGGGGCCAAGAGACCCAGTACTTC.